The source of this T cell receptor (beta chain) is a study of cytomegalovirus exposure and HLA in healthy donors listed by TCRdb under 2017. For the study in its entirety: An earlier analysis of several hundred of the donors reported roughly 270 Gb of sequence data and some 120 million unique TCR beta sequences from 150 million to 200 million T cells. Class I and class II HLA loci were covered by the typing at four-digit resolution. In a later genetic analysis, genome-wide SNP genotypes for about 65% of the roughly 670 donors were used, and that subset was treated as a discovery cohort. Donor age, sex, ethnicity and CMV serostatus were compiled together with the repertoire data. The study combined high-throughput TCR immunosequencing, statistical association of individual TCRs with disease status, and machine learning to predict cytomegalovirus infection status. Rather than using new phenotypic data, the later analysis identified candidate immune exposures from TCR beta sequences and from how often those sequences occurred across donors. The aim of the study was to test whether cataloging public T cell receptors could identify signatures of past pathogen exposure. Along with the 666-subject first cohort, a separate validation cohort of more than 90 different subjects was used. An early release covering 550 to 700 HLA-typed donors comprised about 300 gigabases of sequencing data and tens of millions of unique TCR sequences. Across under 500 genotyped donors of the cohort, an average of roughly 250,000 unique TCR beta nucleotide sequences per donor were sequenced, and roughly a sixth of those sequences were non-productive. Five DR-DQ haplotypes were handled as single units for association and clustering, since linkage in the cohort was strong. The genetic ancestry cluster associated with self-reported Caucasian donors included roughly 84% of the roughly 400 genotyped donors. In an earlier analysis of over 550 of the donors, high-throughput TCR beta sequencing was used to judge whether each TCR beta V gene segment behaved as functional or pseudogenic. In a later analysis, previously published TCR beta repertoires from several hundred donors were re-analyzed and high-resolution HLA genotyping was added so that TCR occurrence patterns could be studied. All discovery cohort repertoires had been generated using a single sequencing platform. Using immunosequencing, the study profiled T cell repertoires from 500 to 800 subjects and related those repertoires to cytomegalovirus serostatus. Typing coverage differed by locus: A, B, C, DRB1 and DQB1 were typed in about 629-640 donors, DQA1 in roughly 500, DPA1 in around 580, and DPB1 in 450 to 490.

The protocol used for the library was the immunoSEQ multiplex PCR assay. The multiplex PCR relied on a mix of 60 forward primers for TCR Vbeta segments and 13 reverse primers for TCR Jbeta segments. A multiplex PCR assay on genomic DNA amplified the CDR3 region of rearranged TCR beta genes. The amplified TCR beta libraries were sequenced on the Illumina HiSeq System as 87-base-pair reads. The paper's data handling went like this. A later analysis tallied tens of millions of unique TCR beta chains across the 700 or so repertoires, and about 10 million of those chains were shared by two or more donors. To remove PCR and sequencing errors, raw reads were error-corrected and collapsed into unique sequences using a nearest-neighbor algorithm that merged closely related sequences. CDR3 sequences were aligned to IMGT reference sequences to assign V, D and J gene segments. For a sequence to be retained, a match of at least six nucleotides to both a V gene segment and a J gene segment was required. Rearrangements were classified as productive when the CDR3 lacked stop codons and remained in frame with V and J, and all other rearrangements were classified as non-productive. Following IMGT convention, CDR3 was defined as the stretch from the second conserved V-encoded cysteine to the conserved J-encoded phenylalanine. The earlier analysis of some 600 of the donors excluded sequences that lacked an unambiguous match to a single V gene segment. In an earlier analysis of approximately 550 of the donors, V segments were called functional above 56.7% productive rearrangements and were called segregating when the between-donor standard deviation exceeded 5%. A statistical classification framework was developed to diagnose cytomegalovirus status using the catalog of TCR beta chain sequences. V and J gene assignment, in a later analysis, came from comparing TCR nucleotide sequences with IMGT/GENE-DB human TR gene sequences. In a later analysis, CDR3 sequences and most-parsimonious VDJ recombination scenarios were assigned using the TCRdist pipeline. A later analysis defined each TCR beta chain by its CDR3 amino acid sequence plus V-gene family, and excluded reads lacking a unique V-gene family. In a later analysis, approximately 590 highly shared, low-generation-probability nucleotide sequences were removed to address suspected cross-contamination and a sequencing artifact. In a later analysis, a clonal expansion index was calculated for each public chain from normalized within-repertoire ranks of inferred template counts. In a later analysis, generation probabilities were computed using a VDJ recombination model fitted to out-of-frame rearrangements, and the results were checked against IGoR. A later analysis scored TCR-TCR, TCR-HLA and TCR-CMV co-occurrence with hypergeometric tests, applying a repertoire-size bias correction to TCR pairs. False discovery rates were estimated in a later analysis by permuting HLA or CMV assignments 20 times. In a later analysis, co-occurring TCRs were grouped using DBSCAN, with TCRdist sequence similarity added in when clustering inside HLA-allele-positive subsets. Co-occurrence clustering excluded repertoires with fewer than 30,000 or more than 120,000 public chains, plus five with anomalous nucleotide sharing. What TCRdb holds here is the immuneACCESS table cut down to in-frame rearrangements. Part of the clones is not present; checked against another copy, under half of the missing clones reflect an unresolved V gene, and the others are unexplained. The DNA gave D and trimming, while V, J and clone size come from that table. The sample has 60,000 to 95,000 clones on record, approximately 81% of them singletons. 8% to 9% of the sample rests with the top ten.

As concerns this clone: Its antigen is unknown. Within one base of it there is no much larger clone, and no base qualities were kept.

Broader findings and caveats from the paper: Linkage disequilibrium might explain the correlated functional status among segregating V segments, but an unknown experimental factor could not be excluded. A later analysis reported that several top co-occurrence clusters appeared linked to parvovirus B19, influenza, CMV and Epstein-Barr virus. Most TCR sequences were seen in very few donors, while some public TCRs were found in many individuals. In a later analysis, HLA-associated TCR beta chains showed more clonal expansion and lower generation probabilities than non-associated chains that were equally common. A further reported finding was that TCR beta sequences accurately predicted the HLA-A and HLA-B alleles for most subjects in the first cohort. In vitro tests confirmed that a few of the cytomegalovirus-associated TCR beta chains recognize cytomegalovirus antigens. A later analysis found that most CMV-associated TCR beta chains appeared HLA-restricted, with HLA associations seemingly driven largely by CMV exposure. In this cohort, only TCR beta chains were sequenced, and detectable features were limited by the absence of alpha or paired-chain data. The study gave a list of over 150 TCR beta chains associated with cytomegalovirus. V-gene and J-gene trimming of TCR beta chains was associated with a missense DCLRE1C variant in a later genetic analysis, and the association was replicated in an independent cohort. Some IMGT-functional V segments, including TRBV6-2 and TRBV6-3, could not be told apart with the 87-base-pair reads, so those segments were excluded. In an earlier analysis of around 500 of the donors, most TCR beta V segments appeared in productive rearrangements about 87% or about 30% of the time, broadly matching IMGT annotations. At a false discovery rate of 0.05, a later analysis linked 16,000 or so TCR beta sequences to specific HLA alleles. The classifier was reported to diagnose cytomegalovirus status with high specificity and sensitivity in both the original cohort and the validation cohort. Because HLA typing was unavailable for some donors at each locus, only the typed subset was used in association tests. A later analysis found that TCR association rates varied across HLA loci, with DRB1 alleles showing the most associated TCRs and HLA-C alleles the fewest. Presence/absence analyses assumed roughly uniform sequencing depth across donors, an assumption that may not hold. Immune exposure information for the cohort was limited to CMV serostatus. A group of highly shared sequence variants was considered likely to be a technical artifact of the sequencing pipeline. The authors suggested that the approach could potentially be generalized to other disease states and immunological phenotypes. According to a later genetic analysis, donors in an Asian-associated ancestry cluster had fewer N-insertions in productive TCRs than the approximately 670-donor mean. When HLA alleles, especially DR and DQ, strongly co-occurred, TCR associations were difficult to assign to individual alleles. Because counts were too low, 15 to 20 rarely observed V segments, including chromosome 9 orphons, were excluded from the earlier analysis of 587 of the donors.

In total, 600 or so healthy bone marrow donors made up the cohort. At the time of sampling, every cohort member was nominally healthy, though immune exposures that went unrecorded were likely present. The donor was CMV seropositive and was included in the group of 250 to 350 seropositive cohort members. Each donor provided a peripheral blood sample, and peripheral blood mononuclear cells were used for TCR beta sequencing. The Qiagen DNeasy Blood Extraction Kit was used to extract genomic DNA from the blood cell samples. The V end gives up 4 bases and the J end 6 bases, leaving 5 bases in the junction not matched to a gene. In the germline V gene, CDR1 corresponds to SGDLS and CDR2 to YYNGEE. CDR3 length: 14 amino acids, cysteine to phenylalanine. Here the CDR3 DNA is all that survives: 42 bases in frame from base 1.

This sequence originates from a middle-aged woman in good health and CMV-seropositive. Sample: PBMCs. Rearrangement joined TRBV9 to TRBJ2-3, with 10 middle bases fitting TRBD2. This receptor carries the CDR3 CASSPTSGSDTQYF. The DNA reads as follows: TGTGCCAGCAGCCCGACTAGCGGGTCCGATACGCAGTATTTT.